A single sample is the source of the 7 T cell receptor beta chains below, sequenced in a study of T cell responses to AZD1222 COVID-19 vaccine. Assay used: immunoSEQ multiplex PCR; TCRdb lists only in-frame clones, some missing. The sample includes around 80,000 clones, more than 85% of them seen just once. Sample: peripheral blood, taken 28 days after the second AZD1222 dose. The receptors shown here come from an adult who received the AZD1222 COVID-19 vaccine.

This chain links TRBV25-1 with TRBJ1-5, with D possibly matching TRBD1 (5 bases). Trimming took 7 bases from V and 6 from J, leaving 13 bases between them. The germline CDR1 and CDR2 sequences are MGHDK and SYGVNS. CDR3 length: 13 residues. CDR3 in amino acids: CASMGQGGQPQHF. CDR3 DNA: TGTGCCAGCATGGGTCAGGGAGGTCAGCCCCAGCATTTT.

The genes are TRBV9 and TRBJ1-2; TRBD1 agrees at 12 bases. This CDR3 region has 15 residues. Germline V lookup: CDR1 SGDLS, CDR2 YYNGEE. With V trimmed by 2 bases and J by 5 bases, 4 bases remained unmatched. The CDR3: CASSVKGQGAYGYTF. In DNA, the CDR3 is TGTGCCAGCAGCGTTAAGGGACAGGGGGCATATGGCTACACCTTC.

The chain has TRBV5-4 and TRBJ2-2; no clear D. Germline-derived CDR1 and CDR2 are SGHNT and YYREEE (reference sequence). V was pared by 4 bases and J by 3 bases, with 7 bases between. The CDR3 contains 13 residues. The CDR3 DNA follows: TGTGCCAGCAGCGCCGCGTACACCGGGGAGCTGTTTTTT. Residues: CASSAAYTGELFF.

As to this clone: One end of the junction varies from germline; a read error may be responsible. This chain joins TRBV7-2 and TRBJ2-7; 10 nucleotides align to TRBD1. Germline V gene data show CDR1 as SGHTA and CDR2 as FQGNSA. This CDR3 region has 11 residues. The CDR3 DNA follows: TGTGCCAGCAGCGCCGACAGGGGGCTGAACTTC. Translation: CASSADRGLNF. Full variable domain (remainder filled in from reference TRBV7-2 and TRBJ2-7): GAGVSQSPSNKVTEKGKDVELRCDPISGHTALYWYRQSLGQGLEFLIYFQGNSAPDKSGLPSDRFSAERTGGSVSTLTIQRTQQEDSAVYLCASSADRGLNFGPGTRLTVT.

This chain uses TRBV28 with TRBJ2-6, with D possibly being TRBD2 (5 bases). The CDR3 is 13 residues long. The germline gives CDR1 MDHEN, CDR2 SYDVKM. V lost 8 bases, J lost 2 bases, and 7 bases lay in between. The CDR3 region has the DNA TGTGCCAGCCGGGGAACTGGGGCCAACGTCCTGACTTTC. Translated: CASRGTGANVLTF.

This rearrangement joins TRBV30 to TRBJ1-5, with a possible D match to TRBD1 (5 bases). V was cut by 5 bases and J by 3 bases, with 11 bases left in between. The CDR3 consists of 13 residues. Germline CDR1 GTSNPN, CDR2 SVGIG (reference sequence). CDR3 residues: CAWARDHNQPQHF. CDR3 coding DNA: TGTGCCTGGGCCCGGGACCACAATCAGCCCCAGCATTTT.

This chain uses TRBV27 with TRBJ2-7, with a possible D match to TRBD1 (6 bases). The CDR3 totals 15 residues. The V gene lost 6 bases and the J gene lost 7 bases, with 22 bases spanning the gap. Germline lookup yields CDR1 MNHEY and CDR2 SMNVEV (reference sequence). CDR3 bases: TGTGCCAGCAGAAGTCGTGGGTCGACAGGCGGGGAGCAGTACTTC. It encodes CASRSRGSTGGEQYF.